The clone carrying this T cell receptor beta chain was seen repeatedly, ten times or more. Its antigen is still unknown. Joint extraction of RNA and DNA used roughly 17-32 mg of bulk tissue that was unsorted. TCR beta cDNA came from around 0.5 ug total RNA, primed with a constant-region primer. Three rounds of nested multiplex PCR with slightly modified ARM-PCR produced TCR beta libraries. It was with TRBV1-TRBV30 forward primers and a C-beta reverse primer that the first two PCR rounds were run, at around 10 cycles each. One entry per CDR3 protein, called by TCRdb with MiXCR from the multiplex PCR reads. Counted here are 100,000 to 150,000 distinct CDR3 sequences, 64% occurring once; the ten biggest clones make up 8.4%. CDR1 and CDR2 (germline): KGHDR, SFDVKD. The CDR3 is 15 amino acids. The germline V and J ends were trimmed by 6 bases and 9 bases, with 20 bases remaining between them. This sample was included in a study of tumor-infiltrating lymphocytes in primary liver carcinoma. Study in general: The patient population consisted of men and women between 30 and 69 years of age. There were roughly 3.65 to 7.13 million productive TCRbeta reads per sample, a yield similar across tissue types. Study results and limitations: Overlap between tumor regions exceeded overlap of tumor with adjacent tissue or blood. With p = 0.039, the top-250-clone fraction in tumors significantly exceeded that in blood.

This chain uses TRBV24-1 with TRBJ2-1; perhaps D is TRBD1 or TRBD2 (5 bases each). Sequenced material: liver tumor tissue from sampling region 3. The subset: tumor region T3, left-lateral pole. This receptor was identified in a woman between 55 and 75 years old with primary liver carcinoma and hepatitis B virus infection. The CDR3 loop reads CATSPDALGAGEQFF. In DNA form, the CDR3 reads TGTGCCACCAGTCCTGACGCCCTCGGGGCCGGTGAGCAGTTCTTC.